The 25 T cell receptor beta chains given below trace back to one sample, sequenced in a study of T cells after yellow fever vaccination. TCRdb passed the 5' RACE reads through MiXCR, listing each CDR3 protein once. The table shows fewer than 400,000 distinct CDR3 sequences, with 6% to 8% occurring only once. The sample here was PBMCs, taken 5 days after the yellow fever booster vaccination. Receptors were obtained from a man younger than 45 who received the YFV17D yellow fever vaccine.

The sample holds many counts of this clonotype. V usage is TRBV7-2 and J usage is TRBJ2-3; D is undetermined. Per germline, CDR1 SGHTA and CDR2 FQGNSA. CDR3 length equals 13 residues. Trimming left V 2 bases short and J 3 bases short, with 6 bases between. This chain's CDR3 is CASSLPPTDTQYF. The DNA for the CDR3 is TGTGCCAGCAGCTTACCCCCTACAGATACGCAGTATTTT.

The gene calls are TRBV10-3 and TRBJ1-1; TRBD1 agrees at 8 bases. Trimming removed 2 bases from V and 4 bases from J; junction bases left unmatched: 6. CDR1 and CDR2 from the germline V gene are ENHRY and SYGVKD. The CDR3 has 15 amino acids. The DNA for the CDR3 is TGTGCCATCAGTGAGATGGACAGGGACGGCACTGAAGCTTTCTTT. Its translation is CAISEMDRDGTEAFF.

The CDR3 coding sequence is TGCGCCAGCCGTAGGGGACAGACCTACGAGCAGTACTTC. Translating it yields CASRRGQTYEQYF. The rearrangement links TRBV5-1 to TRBJ2-7; 7 nucleotides agree with TRBD1. The CDR3 contains 13 residues. Germline V CDR1 and CDR2: SGHRS, YFSETQ. J was trimmed by 2 bases and V by 7 bases; bases with no gene match: 6.

This clonotype showed up many times. The chain couples TRBV5-1 to TRBJ2-1, with 7 bases fitting TRBD1. This CDR3 has 15 amino acids. V lost 4 bases to trimming and J lost 3 bases; unmatched junction nucleotides: 7. CDR1 and CDR2 from the germline V gene are SGHRS and YFSETQ. The CDR3 reads CASSPGQSYYNEQFF. The CDR3 DNA reads TGCGCCAGCAGCCCGGGACAGAGTTACTACAATGAGCAGTTCTTC.

This clonotype has a count of ten or more. The rearrangement uses TRBV5-5 and TRBJ2-1; 11 bases fit TRBD1. Germline CDR1 SGHKS, CDR2 YYEKEE (reference sequence). The junction had 7 bases not matched to a gene; V was cut back by 7 bases and J by 4 bases. The CDR3 has 15 amino acids. The CDR3 is CASVPGQGGYNEQFF. In DNA form, the CDR3 reads TGTGCCAGCGTCCCGGGACAGGGGGGGTACAATGAGCAGTTCTTC.

This clonotype showed up just a few times. This CDR3 is missing its conserved last phenylalanine or tryptophan, likely due to a read error. No DNA is shown, since the ends of the CDR3 on it are uncertain; the CDR3 is the one TCRdb lists. The chain links TRBV19 to TRBJ2-7; TRBD1 is the table's D call and was not checked against the DNA. Looked up from germline, CDR1 is LNHDA and CDR2 is SQIVND (reference sequence). A total of 11 residues make up the CDR3, ends included. The CDR3 here is CASVLTLTGNG.

In its sample, this clonotype was seen a few times. This sequence joins TRBV30 and TRBJ1-2; D is perhaps TRBD1 (6 bases). The V and J ends lost 7 bases and 3 bases respectively, with 24 bases between them. The CDR3 length is 16 residues. The germline gives CDR1 GTSNPN, CDR2 SVGIG (reference sequence). CDR3 nucleotide sequence: TGTGCCTTGGCCATTGGCGGCGGGGGCGGTGACTATGGCTACACCTTC. Translating gives CALAIGGGGGDYGYTF.

The chain couples TRBV20-1 to TRBJ2-6; D is uncertain. Germline CDR1 DFQATT, CDR2 SNEGSKA (reference sequence). CDR3 length: 15 amino acids. V gave up 0 bases and J gave up 0 bases, with 6 bases separating them. The CDR3 region has the DNA TGCAGTGCTAGAGAACAGAGCTCTGGGGCCAACGTCCTGACTTTC. Translating gives CSAREQSSGANVLTF.

This clonotype was detected ten times or more. For the CDR3, the DNA is TGCAGCGTATTAGCGGGAGCGGGTGAGCAGTTCTTC. This translates into CSVLAGAGEQFF. V and J are TRBV29-1 and TRBJ2-1, with TRBD2 identical over 9 bases. V was clipped by 6 bases and J by 9 bases; unmatched bases: 6. The V gene's germline CDR1 is SQVTM and CDR2 ANQGSEA. The CDR3 contains 12 residues.

This clonotype was recorded many times. V gene TRBV10-3 combines with J gene TRBJ1-6; TRBD1 matches 9 bases. The CDR3 is 14 amino acids. The germline CDR1 and CDR2 sequences are ENHRY and SYGVKD. The ends lost 3 bases at V and 9 bases at J; junction bases unmatched: 3. The CDR3 nucleotides are TGTGCCATCAGTGACTGGACAGGGGCTTCACCCCTCCACTTT. Amino acids: CAISDWTGASPLHF.

This clonotype has more than one count but fewer than ten. The V and J genes are TRBV5-4 and TRBJ2-2; 7 bases agree with TRBD2. This CDR3 contains 16 residues. The V segment lost 4 bases and the J segment 2 bases; nucleotides outside the gene matches: 8. The germline CDR1 and CDR2 sequences are SGHNT and YYREEE (reference sequence). DNA for the CDR3: TGTGCCAGCAGCCTTCTGGGGAGGGGAAACACCGGGGAGCTGTTTTTT. It codes for CASSLLGRGNTGELFF. The variable domain in full, completed from reference TRBV5-4 and TRBJ2-2, reads ETGVTQSPTHLIKTRGQQVTLRCSSQSGHNTVSWYQQALGQGPQFIFQYYREEENGRGNFPPRFSGLQFPNYSSELNVNALELDDSALYLCASSLLGRGNTGELFFGEGSRLTVL.

This clonotype was counted between two and nine times. V gene TRBV25-1 combines with J gene TRBJ2-7; unclear D gene. The CDR3 runs to 14 residues. CDR1 and CDR2 (germline): MGHDK, SYGVNS. Trimming stripped 1 base from V and 2 bases from J, with 9 bases between. CDR3 nucleotides: TGTGCCAGCAGTGAATCAGTCCCCGCCTACGAGCAGTACTTC. Translation gives CASSESVPAYEQYF.

This clonotype was picked up a small number of times. The chain combines TRBV7-9 with TRBJ1-1, with 7 bases aligning to TRBD1. With V trimmed by 4 bases and J by 1 base, 6 bases remained unmatched. Germline loops: CDR1 SEHNR, CDR2 FQNEAQ (reference sequence). The CDR3 has 15 amino acids. Here the CDR3 DNA reads TGTGCCAGCAGCTACCCGACAGGGTGGAACACTGAAGCTTTCTTT. Protein: CASSYPTGWNTEAFF. The entire variable domain, with the rest obtained from reference TRBV7-9 and TRBJ1-1, is as follows: DTGVSQNPRHKITKRGQNVTFRCDPISEHNRLYWYRQTLGQGPEFLTYFQNEAQLEKSRLLSDRFSAERPKGSFSTLEIQRTEQGDSAMYLCASSYPTGWNTEAFFGQGTRLTVV.

The chain has TRBV6-5 and TRBJ2-7, with D perhaps matching TRBD1 (5 bases). V was clipped by 0 bases and J by 0 bases, with 9 bases between them. This CDR3 is built from 15 residues. Germline V gene sequence: CDR1 MNHEY, CDR2 SVGAGI. The CDR3 DNA reads TGTGCCAGCAGTTACTCGACAGCTCCCTCCTACGAGCAGTACTTC. Its protein product is CASSYSTAPSYEQYF.

At least ten counts were recorded for this clonotype. The V call is TRBV5-1, the J call TRBJ2-7, with 13 bases aligning to TRBD2. The CDR3 has 16 residues. With V trimmed by 4 bases and J by 5 bases, 9 bases remained unmatched. CDR1 and CDR2 (germline): SGHRS, YFSETQ. The CDR3 DNA reads as TGCGCCAGCAGCCCCGGACTAGCGGGAGTCGCCAACGAGCAGTACTTC. This gives the protein CASSPGLAGVANEQYF.

In its sample, this clonotype was seen a few times. The rearrangement links TRBV14 to TRBJ2-1; D may be TRBD2 (5 bases). CDR3 size: 14 residues. V was pared by 8 bases and J by 2 bases, with 13 bases between. Germline V gene lookup returns CDR1 SGHDN and CDR2 FVKESK. Here the CDR3 DNA reads TGTGCCAGCGCCGTGGAGGCCACCTACAATGAGCAGTTCTTC. Protein sequence: CASAVEATYNEQFF.

V usage is TRBV20-1 and J usage is TRBJ2-2; no clear D. Deletions cut 1 base from V and 4 bases from J, with 13 bases between. The CDR3 has 15 residues. CDR1 DFQATT and CDR2 SNEGSKA come from the germline V gene (reference sequence). CDR3 protein: CSARAPSTGTGELFF. CDR3 DNA sequence: TGCAGTGCTAGAGCCCCCAGCACCGGCACCGGGGAGCTGTTTTTT.

The chain recombines TRBV20-1 with TRBJ2-1; D is possibly TRBD2 (6 bases). The length of the CDR3 is 12 residues. Germline V lookup: CDR1 DFQATT, CDR2 SNEGSKA (reference sequence). The V gene lost 3 bases and the J gene lost 10 bases, with 13 bases spanning the gap. CDR3 nucleotide sequence: TGCAGTGCTAGTCGACTAGTCCGGGAGCAGTTCTTC. Amino acids: CSASRLVREQFF.

This clonotype was seen many times. The rearrangement links TRBV24-1 to TRBJ2-5; TRBD1 might be the D (5 bases). This CDR3 region has 14 residues. Germline V gene sequence: CDR1 KGHDR, CDR2 SFDVKD. V lost 4 bases and J lost 5, with 13 bases in between. CDR3 nucleotide sequence: TGTGCCACCAGTGACAACAGGAGATCGGAGACCCAGTACTTC. It yields the protein CATSDNRRSETQYF.

This clonotype turned up a few times. The chain combines TRBV29-1 with TRBJ2-1; 14 bases align to TRBD2. Germline V gives CDR1 SQVTM, CDR2 ANQGSEA. This CDR3 is 15 amino acids long. J gave up 7 bases and V 1 base, and 3 bases lay outside the gene matches. The CDR3, as DNA: TGCAGCGTTGAAGGAGGGACTAGCGGGAGAAATGAGCAGTTCTTC. Translating it yields CSVEGGTSGRNEQFF.

This rearrangement joins TRBV27 to TRBJ1-5; TRBD1 is a possible D gene (6 bases). This CDR3 has 16 amino acids. The germline V and J ends were trimmed by 6 bases and 0 bases, with 15 bases remaining between them. Germline CDR1 MNHEY, CDR2 SMNVEV (reference sequence). CDR3: CASRRGGLYSNQPQHF. In DNA form, the CDR3 reads TGTGCCAGCAGAAGAGGGGGGCTATATAGCAATCAGCCCCAGCATTTT.

This chain uses TRBV14 with TRBJ2-1; 9 bases align to TRBD1. J was trimmed by 3 bases and V by 2 bases; bases with no gene match: 5. This CDR3 has 16 amino acids. Germline CDR1 SGHDN, CDR2 FVKESK. The CDR3 spells CASSQQDRGFYNEQFF. In nucleotides, the CDR3 is TGTGCCAGCAGCCAACAGGACAGGGGCTTCTACAATGAGCAGTTCTTC.

V and J are TRBV20-1 and TRBJ2-1; D possibly corresponds to TRBD1 (7 bases). CDR3 length: 14 residues. V lost 1 base, J lost 7 bases, and 14 bases lay in between. Germline CDR1 is DFQATT and CDR2 is SNEGSKA (reference sequence). The CDR3 nucleotides read TGCAGTGCTAGAGTCCCCAGGGGGGAGAATGAGCAGTTCTTC. Amino acid sequence: CSARVPRGENEQFF.

This chain connects TRBV10-3 to TRBJ2-6; 7 bases agree with TRBD1. V gave up 10 bases and J gave up 0 bases; unmatched junction bases: 9. Germline assignment: CDR1 ENHRY and CDR2 SYGVKD. The CDR3 extends over 16 amino acids. This chain's CDR3 is CATMDRSTSGANVLTF. The CDR3 DNA sequence: TGTGCCACTATGGACAGGAGTACCTCTGGGGCCAACGTCCTGACTTTC.

The chain carries TRBV20-1 and TRBJ1-6; D unresolved. Germline V lookup: CDR1 DFQATT, CDR2 SNEGSKA (reference sequence). Trimming removed 2 bases at V and 7 bases at J, with 9 bases between. The CDR3 runs 13 residues. The CDR3 spells CSARRDQNSPLHF. CDR3 coding DNA: TGCAGTGCTAGACGAGATCAAAATTCACCCCTCCACTTT.